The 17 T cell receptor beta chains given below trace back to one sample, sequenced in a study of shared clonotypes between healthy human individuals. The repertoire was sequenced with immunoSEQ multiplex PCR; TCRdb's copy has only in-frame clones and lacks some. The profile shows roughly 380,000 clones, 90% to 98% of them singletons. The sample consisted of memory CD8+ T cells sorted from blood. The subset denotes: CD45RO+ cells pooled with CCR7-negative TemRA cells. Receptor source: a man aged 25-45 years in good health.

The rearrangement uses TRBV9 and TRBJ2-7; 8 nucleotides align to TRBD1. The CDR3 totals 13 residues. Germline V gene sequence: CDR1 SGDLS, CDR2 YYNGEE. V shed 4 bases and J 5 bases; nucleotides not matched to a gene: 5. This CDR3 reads CASSYQGANEQYF. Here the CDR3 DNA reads TGTGCCAGCAGCTATCAGGGGGCGAACGAGCAGTACTTC.

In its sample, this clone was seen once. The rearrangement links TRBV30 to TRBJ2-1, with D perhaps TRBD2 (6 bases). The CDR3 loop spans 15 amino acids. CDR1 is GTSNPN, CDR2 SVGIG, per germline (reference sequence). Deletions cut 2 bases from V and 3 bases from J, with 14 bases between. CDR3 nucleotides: TGTGCCTGGAGTTCGACTAGTCTCAACTACAATGAGCAGTTCTTC. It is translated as CAWSSTSLNYNEQFF.

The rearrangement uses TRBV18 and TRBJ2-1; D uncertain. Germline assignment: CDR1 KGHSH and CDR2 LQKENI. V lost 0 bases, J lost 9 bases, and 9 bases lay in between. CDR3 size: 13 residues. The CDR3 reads CASSPPELGEQFF. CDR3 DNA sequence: TGTGCCAGCTCACCACCGGAATTAGGTGAGCAGTTCTTC. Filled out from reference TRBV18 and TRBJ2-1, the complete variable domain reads NAGVMQNPRHLVRRRGQEARLRCSPMKGHSHVYWYRQLPEEGLKFMVYLQKENIIDESGMPKERFSAEFPKEGPSILRIQQVVRGDSAAYFCASSPPELGEQFFGPGTRLTVL.

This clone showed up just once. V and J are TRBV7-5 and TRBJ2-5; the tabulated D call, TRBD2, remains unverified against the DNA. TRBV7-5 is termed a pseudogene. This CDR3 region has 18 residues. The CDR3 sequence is CARSPGNLKLGRRETQYF. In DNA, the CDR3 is TGTGCCAGAAGCCCGGGTAATCTCAAACTCGGTCGACGAGAGACCCAGTACTTC.

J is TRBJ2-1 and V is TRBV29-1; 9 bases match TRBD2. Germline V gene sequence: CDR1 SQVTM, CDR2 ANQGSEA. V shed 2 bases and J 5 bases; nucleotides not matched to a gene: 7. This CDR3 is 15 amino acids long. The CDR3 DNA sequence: TGCAGCGTTGAAAACACAGCGGGAGGCCACAATGAGCAGTTCTTC. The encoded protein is CSVENTAGGHNEQFF.

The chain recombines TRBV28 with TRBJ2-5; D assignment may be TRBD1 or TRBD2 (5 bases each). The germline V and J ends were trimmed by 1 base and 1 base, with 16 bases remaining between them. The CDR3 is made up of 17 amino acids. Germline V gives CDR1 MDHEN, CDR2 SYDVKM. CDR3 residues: CASSLLAPGTVQETQYF. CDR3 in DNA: TGTGCCAGCAGTTTATTAGCCCCCGGGACCGTCCAAGAGACCCAGTACTTC.

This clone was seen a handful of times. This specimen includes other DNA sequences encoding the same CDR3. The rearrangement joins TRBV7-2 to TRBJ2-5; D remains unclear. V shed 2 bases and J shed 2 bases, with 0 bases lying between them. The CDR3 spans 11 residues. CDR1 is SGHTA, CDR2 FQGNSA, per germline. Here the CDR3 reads CASSLQETQYF. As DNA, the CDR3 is TGTGCCAGCAGCTTACAAGAGACCCAGTACTTC.

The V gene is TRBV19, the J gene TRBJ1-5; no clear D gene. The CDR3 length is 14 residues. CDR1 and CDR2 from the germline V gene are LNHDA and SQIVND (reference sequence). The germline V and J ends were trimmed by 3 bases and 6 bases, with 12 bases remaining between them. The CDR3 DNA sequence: TGTGCCAGTAGTATGAGAAATGCAGGTCAGCCCCAGCATTTT. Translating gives CASSMRNAGQPQHF.

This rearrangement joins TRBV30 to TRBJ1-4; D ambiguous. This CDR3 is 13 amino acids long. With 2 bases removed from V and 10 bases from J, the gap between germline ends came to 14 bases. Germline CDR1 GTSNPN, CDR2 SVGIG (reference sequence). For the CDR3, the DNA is TGTGCCTGGAGTTTATACTCCCCCGCAAAACTGTTTTTT. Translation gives CAWSLYSPAKLFF.

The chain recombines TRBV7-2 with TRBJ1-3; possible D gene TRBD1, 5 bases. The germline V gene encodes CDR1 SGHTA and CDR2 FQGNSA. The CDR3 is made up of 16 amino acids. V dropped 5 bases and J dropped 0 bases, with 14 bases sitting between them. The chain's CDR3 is CASSPRGTSSGNTIYF. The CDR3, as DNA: TGTGCCAGCAGCCCTCGGGGGACTTCCTCTGGAAACACCATATATTTT.

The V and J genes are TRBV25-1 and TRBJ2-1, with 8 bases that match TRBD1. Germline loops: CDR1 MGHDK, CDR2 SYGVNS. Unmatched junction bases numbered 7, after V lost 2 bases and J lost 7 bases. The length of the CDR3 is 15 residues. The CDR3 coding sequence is TGTGCCAGCAGTGAAAACCGGGACAGGTCTAATGAGCAGTTCTTC. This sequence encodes CASSENRDRSNEQFF.

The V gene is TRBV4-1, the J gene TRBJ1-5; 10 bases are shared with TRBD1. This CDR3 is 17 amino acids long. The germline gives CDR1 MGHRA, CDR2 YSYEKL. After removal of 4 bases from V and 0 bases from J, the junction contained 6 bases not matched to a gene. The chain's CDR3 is CASSPDRGPYSNQPQHF. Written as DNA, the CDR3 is TGCGCCAGCAGCCCTGACAGGGGGCCTTATAGCAATCAGCCCCAGCATTTT.

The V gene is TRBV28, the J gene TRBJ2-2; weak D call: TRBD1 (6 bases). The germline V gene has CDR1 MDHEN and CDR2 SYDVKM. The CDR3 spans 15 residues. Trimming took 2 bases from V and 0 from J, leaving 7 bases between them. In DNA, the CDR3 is TGTGCCAGCAGTTTACAGGGGACGAACACCGGGGAGCTGTTTTTT. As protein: CASSLQGTNTGELFF.

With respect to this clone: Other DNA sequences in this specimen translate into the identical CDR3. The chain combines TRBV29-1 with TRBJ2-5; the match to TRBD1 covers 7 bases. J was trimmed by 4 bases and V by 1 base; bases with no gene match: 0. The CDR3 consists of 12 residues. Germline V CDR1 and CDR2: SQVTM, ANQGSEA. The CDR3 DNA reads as TGCAGCGTTGAAGGACAGGGAGAGACCCAGTACTTC. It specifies CSVEGQGETQYF.

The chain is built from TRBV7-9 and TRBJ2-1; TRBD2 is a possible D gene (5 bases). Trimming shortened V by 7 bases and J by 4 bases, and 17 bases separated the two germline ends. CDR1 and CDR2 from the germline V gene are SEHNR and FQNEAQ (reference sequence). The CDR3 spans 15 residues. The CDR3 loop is CASTLPGGFYNEQFF. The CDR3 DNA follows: TGTGCCAGCACCCTACCTGGCGGGTTTTACAATGAGCAGTTCTTC.

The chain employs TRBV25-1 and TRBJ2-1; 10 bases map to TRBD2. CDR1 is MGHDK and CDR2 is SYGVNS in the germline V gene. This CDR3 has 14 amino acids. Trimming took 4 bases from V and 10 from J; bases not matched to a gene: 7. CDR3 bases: TGTGCCAGCAGTGGACGCGGGACTAGCGTGGAGCAGTTCTTC. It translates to CASSGRGTSVEQFF.

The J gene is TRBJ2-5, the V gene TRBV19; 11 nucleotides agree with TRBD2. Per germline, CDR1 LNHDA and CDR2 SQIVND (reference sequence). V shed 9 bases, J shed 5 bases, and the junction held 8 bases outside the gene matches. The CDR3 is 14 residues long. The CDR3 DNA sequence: TGTGCCAGCCGACTAGCGGGAAGTCGGGAGACCCAGTACTTC. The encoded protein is CASRLAGSRETQYF.